These 4 T cell receptor beta chains were all obtained from the same sample, sequenced in a study of monozygotic twins with inflammatory bowel disease (dated by TCRdb to about 2019). The library was made by 5' RACE. Sequencing was carried out with an Illumina HiSeq 2500. After TCRdb reprocessed the reads, each CDR3 protein sequence was kept as one row, without DNA. The sample has some 150,000 distinct CDR3 sequences on record. In total, the top ten clones hold 2% to 3% of the sample. The sample taken for sequencing was blood. Receptors originate from a human donor with ulcerative colitis or Crohn's disease, or a healthy co-twin of an affected twin (not recorded which).

The chain has TRBV5-6 and TRBJ2-2; TCRdb returns TRBD1, unconfirmable since there is no DNA. The CDR3 loop spans 17 amino acids. CDR1 is SGHDT, CDR2 YYEEEE, per germline. CDR3 protein: CASSLLLGTGNTGELFF.

J is TRBJ2-7 and V is TRBV19; TCRdb's D call of TRBD1 is untestable without DNA. Germline V lookup: CDR1 LNHDA, CDR2 SQIVND (reference sequence). CDR3 length equals 13 residues. CDR3 in amino acids: CASSIGGHYEQYF.

This sequence joins TRBV9 and TRBJ2-1; there is no DNA to check the TCRdb D call of TRBD1. This CDR3 is built from 15 residues. Germline CDR1 SGDLS, CDR2 YYNGEE. The CDR3 loop is CASSAGTPTYNEQFF. The full variable domain, in which reference TRBV9 and TRBJ2-1 provide the parts outside the CDR3, is DSGVTQTPKHLITATGQRVTLRCSPRSGDLSVYWYQQSLDQGLQFLIQYYNGEERAKGNILERFSAQQFPDLHSELNLSSLELGDSALYFCASSAGTPTYNEQFFGPGTRLTVL.

The CDR3 loop is CASSLSAGDQETQYF. J is TRBJ2-5 and V is TRBV5-1. Germline V gene sequence: CDR1 SGHRS, CDR2 YFSETQ. The CDR3 extends over 15 amino acids.